This T cell receptor (beta chain) was documented in a study of blood T cell repertoires in COVID-19. Across the whole study: The study drew acute and convalescent COVID-19 samples from the United States, Italy and Spain. From T cells, B-cell-depleted T cells, or PBMCs came the material, which was cDNA or gDNA.

Per the original data handling: Quantification of nucleated cells was approximated via reference gene primer amplification. Clones were read by immunoSEQ multiplex PCR, and TCRdb kept only the in-frame ones, dropping some. V and J calls and clone size follow that table, whereas D and trimming were derived from the DNA. The sample includes 140,000 or so clones, more than 85% seen only once; the top ten take under 7%. The CDR3 consists of 13 residues. Germline V CDR1 and CDR2: MDHEN, SYDVKM. Trimming took 4 bases from V and 8 from J, leaving 14 bases between them. The V and J genes are TRBV28 and TRBJ1-2; tentative D call: TRBD1 (6 bases). Material for sequencing was peripheral blood. The TCR originated in a human donor in a cohort sampled during active COVID-19. This CDR3 reads CASSYRTGLGYTF. CDR3 nucleotides: TGTGCCAGCAGTTATAGAACAGGGCTGGGCTACACCTTC.